This T cell receptor (beta chain) was recovered during a study of blood T cell repertoires in COVID-19 (dated by TCRdb to 2020 to 2021). In terms of the full investigation: Samples covering the acute and convalescent phases of COVID-19 were provided by collaborators in the United States, Italy and Spain. Samples came from the ongoing ImmuneRACE study (first 160 participants) plus 1,254 subjects from 6 global collaborators. The material from the prospective study consisted of cDNA or gDNA derived from T cells, B-cell-depleted T cells, or PBMCs. A de-identified subject ID, COVID-19 status, age in years and sex were almost always included in the sample metadata. Subjects who had been exposed to COVID-19, were actively infected with it, or had recovered from it provided the deeply sampled blood TCRbeta repertoires that made up the dataset. The repertoires were made available in a free public database intended to serve as a resource for research on the immune response to SARS-CoV-2. HLA class I and class II types, where available, came from metadata supplied by the sample provider rather than from assay-based typing. Study-level results and caveats: The amount of clinical and demographic metadata varied by source and participant and was provided uncurated.

Looking up the germline V gene (reference sequence) yields CDR1 LGHDT and CDR2 YNNKEL. The CDR3 sequence holds 12 residues, the cysteine and phenylalanine included. Just CDR3 DNA is preserved here, 36 bases in frame from base 1. V drops 2 bases and J drops 15 bases, leaving 14 bases in between. Concerning this clone: Its antigen is unknown. Base quality data are lacking; no much larger clone is found one base away.

The immunoSEQ Assay, a bias-controlled multiplex PCR, was used to amplify TCRbeta CDR3 regions from genomic DNA. Regarding the original processing steps: Within the assay, amplification of reference gene primers was used to estimate how many nucleated cells each sample contained. To quantify the absolute abundance of each unique TCRbeta CDR3 rearrangement, sequence reads were collapsed and filtered. Productive Simpson clonality was computed per sample as the square root of Simpson's diversity index over productive rearrangements. Entries here come from immuneACCESS through TCRdb and include only in-frame sequences with V and J called. Some clones fail to appear in such tables; in the studies checked, an unresolved V gene covers under half of the shortfall, and the cause of the remainder is unknown. That table supplies the V and J calls and clone size; D and trimming were determined from the DNA. This sample lists 50,000 to 60,000 clones; roughly 80% were detected once. Jointly, the top ten make up approximately 6.3% of the sample.

Each collaborating institution followed its own protocols to collect whole blood in K2EDTA tubes. Collaborator samples were shipped for TCRbeta analysis as frozen whole blood, isolated PBMCs, or DNA extracted from either sample type. The chain is made from TRBV3-1 (or the pseudogene TRBV3-2) and TRBJ2-1; TRBD2 is perhaps the D gene, given 6 matching bases. The sample taken for sequencing was peripheral blood. The origin of this receptor is a human donor in a cohort sampled during active or convalescent COVID-19. The DNA sequence is as follows: TGTGCCAGCAGCCAAAGTAGCGGCTTTTGGTTCTTC. Its translation is CASSQSSGFWFF.